The TCR beta chain under discussion was sequenced for a study of blood T cells in healthy people across ages. Next came a second PCR, run for about 7 to 12 cycles, which used a sample-barcoded 5' primer along with a J-beta primer mix. TCRdb analysed the 5' RACE reads with MiXCR anew, one entry per CDR3 protein. Of some 730,000 distinct CDR3 sequences in the sample, 22% are singletons; the top ten hold roughly 22%. Germline V gives CDR1 SGHRS, CDR2 YFSETQ. The CDR3 length is 16 residues. V dropped 2 bases and J dropped 4; count of bases not matched to a gene: 6. The sample consisted of blood. The chain carries TRBV5-1 and TRBJ2-6; 7 bases map to TRBD1. The origin of this receptor is a man aged 65 to 85 in good health. DNA for the CDR3: TGCGCCAGCAGCTTACAAACAGGGGCCGGGGCCAACGTCCTGACTTTC. It encodes CASSLQTGAGANVLTF.